This T cell receptor beta chain was captured by sequencing in a study of T cells in Graves' hyperthyroidism and ophthalmopathy. Study findings and constraints: Stable hyperthyroidism and ophthalmopathy were separated using 13 V-J signatures.

Unmatched junction bases numbered 9, after V lost 6 bases and J lost 6 bases. The V gene's germline CDR1 is LNHDA and CDR2 SQIVND (reference sequence). CDR3 size: 15 residues. What was amplified from RNA transcripts were TCR beta CDR3 regions. First-round RT-PCR of the TCR CDR3 relied on the HTBI primer set. TCRdb re-called the multiplex PCR reads through MiXCR, storing one row per CDR3 protein. Of some 440,000 distinct CDR3 sequences listed, less than 20% are singletons. Concerning this clonotype itself: Its antigen remains unidentified.

The TCR sequence derives from a woman younger than 35 with Graves' hyperthyroidism. This sequence joins TRBV19 and TRBJ1-5, with 9 bases fitting TRBD1. The material sequenced was blood. The CDR3 is CASRRGQGRIQPQHF. The CDR3, as DNA: TGTGCCAGTAGGCGGGGACAGGGACGAATTCAGCCCCAGCATTTT.